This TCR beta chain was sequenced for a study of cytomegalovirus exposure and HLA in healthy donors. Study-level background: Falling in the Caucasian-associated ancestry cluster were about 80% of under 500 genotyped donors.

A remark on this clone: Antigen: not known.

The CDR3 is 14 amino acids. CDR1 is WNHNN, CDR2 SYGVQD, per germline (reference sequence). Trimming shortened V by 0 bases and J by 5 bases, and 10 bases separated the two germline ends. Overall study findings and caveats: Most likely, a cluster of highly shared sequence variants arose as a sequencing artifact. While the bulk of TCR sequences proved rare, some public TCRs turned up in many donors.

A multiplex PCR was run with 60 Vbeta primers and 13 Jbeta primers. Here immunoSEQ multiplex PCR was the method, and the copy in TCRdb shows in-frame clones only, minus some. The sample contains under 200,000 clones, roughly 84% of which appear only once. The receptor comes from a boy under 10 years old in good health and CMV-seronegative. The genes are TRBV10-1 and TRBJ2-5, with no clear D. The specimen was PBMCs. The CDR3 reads CASSESSRVETQYF. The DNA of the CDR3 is TGCGCCAGCAGTGAGTCGTCTAGAGTGGAGACCCAGTACTTC.